The 11 T cell receptor beta chains below were found in one sample sequenced in a study of blood T cell repertoires in COVID-19. The protocol was immunoSEQ multiplex PCR, while the TCRdb copy is restricted to in-frame clones and leaves out a portion. The sample records roughly 250,000 clones, under 95% being singletons. The sample comprised PBMCs or T cells enriched from blood (not recorded which). These TCRs come from a woman between 18 and 29 years old who had recovered from COVID-19.

The V and J genes are TRBV5-1 and TRBJ2-5; tentative D call: TRBD1 (5 bases). This CDR3 has 14 amino acids. With 0 bases removed from V and 2 bases from J, the gap between germline ends came to 8 bases. Germline CDR1 reads SGHRS; CDR2 reads YFSETQ. CDR3 bases: TGCGCCAGCAGCTTGGGACAGATGCAAGAGACCCAGTACTTC. This gives the protein CASSLGQMQETQYF.

The chain carries TRBV3-1 (or the pseudogene TRBV3-2) and TRBJ1-4; D not resolved. The CDR3 has 11 amino acids. Germline lookup yields CDR1 LGHDT and CDR2 YNNKEL (reference sequence). Trimming shortened V by 3 bases and J by 8 bases, and 4 bases separated the two germline ends. The CDR3 nucleotides read TGTGCCAGCAGCCATCTCGAAAAACTGTTTTTT. It codes for CASSHLEKLFF.

The rearrangement links TRBV28 to TRBJ2-1, with D maybe TRBD2 (5 bases). Trimming pared 7 bases from V and 6 bases from J, leaving 13 bases between. This CDR3 has 13 amino acids. In germline, CDR1 is MDHEN, CDR2 SYDVKM. The CDR3 DNA sequence: TGTGCCAGCATCGCGGACTTGGGCAATGAGCAGTTCTTC. Translated: CASIADLGNEQFF.

This clone was seen a single time. The V call is TRBV7-8, the J call TRBJ2-1, with 12 bases that match TRBD2. The CDR3 loop spans 15 amino acids. V shed 3 bases, J shed 10 bases, and the junction held 7 bases outside the gene matches. CDR1 is SGHVS, CDR2 FQNEAQ, per germline. CDR3 protein: CASSLRLAGVGEQFF. The CDR3 bases are TGTGCCAGCAGCTTGAGACTAGCGGGAGTCGGAGAGCAGTTCTTC. Based on the CDR3 plus reference TRBV7-8 and TRBJ2-1, the full variable domain is GAGVSQSPRYKVAKRGQDVALRCDPISGHVSLFWYQQALGQGPEFLTYFQNEAQLDKSGLPSDRFFAERPEGSVSTLKIQRTQQEDSAVYLCASSLRLAGVGEQFFGPGTRLTVL.

This chain joins TRBV7-2 and TRBJ1-5; D is unclear. Trimming removed 4 bases from V and 7 bases from J, with 14 bases in between. CDR1 and CDR2 from the germline V gene are SGHTA and FQGNSA. This CDR3 has 14 residues. The CDR3 reads CASSYSGSGQPQHF. The DNA for the CDR3 is TGTGCCAGCAGCTATTCCGGAAGCGGACAGCCCCAGCATTTT.

The chain carries TRBV21-1 and TRBJ2-7; the table names TRBD1, a call not compared with the DNA. TRBV21-1 is a listed pseudogene. This CDR3 contains 15 residues. The CDR3 reads CASSKRERGQYEQYF. Here the CDR3 DNA reads TGTGCCAGCAGCAAGAGGGAGAGGGGGCAGTACGAGCAGTACTTC.

This clone has more than one count but fewer than ten. The rearrangement links TRBV9 to TRBJ2-3, with TRBD2 matching 9 bases. Germline loops: CDR1 SGDLS, CDR2 YYNGEE. V was pared by 3 bases and J by 0 bases, with 5 bases of the junction left unmatched. This CDR3 comprises 16 residues. CDR3 sequence: CASSARAGGSTDTQYF. The DNA of the CDR3 is TGTGCCAGCAGCGCTAGGGCGGGGGGGAGCACAGATACGCAGTATTTT.

The gene calls are TRBV3-1 (or the pseudogene TRBV3-2) and TRBJ1-1, with no clear D. The germline V and J ends were trimmed by 4 bases and 5 bases, with 14 bases remaining between them. The CDR3 sequence is 14 residues long. Germline V gene data show CDR1 as LGHDT and CDR2 as YNNKEL (reference sequence). CDR3 nucleotides: TGTGCCAGCAGCCGCCGTGGAGGGAGGACTGAAGCTTTCTTT. This sequence encodes CASSRRGGRTEAFF.

With regard to this clone: A much larger clone differs by one base, so this may be a read error. The rearrangement joins TRBV7-9 to TRBJ2-3; 8 bases fit TRBD1. The CDR3 is 15 amino acids. The J segment lost 2 bases and the V segment lost 1 base, leaving 2 bases of the junction unmatched. Germline values: CDR1 SEHNR, CDR2 FQNEAQ (reference sequence). The CDR3 nucleotides are TGTGCCAGCAGCTTAGGGACAGGGAACACAGATACGCAGTATTTT. This sequence encodes CASSLGTGNTDTQYF. The complete variable domain, with remaining parts taken from reference TRBV7-9 and TRBJ2-3, reads DTGVSQNPRHKITKRGQNVTFRCDPISEHNRLYWYRQTLGQGPEFLTYFQNEAQLEKSRLLSDRFSAERPKGSFSTLEIQRTEQGDSAMYLCASSLGTGNTDTQYFGPGTRLTVL.

The sample holds one count of this clone. V and J are TRBV3-1 (or the pseudogene TRBV3-2) and TRBJ2-1, with 7 bases lining up with TRBD1. Germline CDR1 and CDR2: LGHDT and YNNKEL (reference sequence). This CDR3 spans 14 amino acids. The ends lost 4 bases at V and 6 bases at J; junction bases unmatched: 6. Here the CDR3 DNA reads TGTGCCAGCAGCCCAATAGACAGGGTCAATGAGCAGTTCTTC. Translating it yields CASSPIDRVNEQFF.

J is TRBJ2-5 and V is TRBV21-1; the DNA was not used to check the table's D call, TRBD1. TRBV21-1 is a listed pseudogene. The CDR3 runs 13 residues. CDR3 DNA sequence: TGTGCCAGCAGGGGGACAGGGCGGGAGACCCAGTACTTC. It yields the protein CASRGTGRETQYF.